The 6 T cell receptor beta chains in this list originate from one sample, sequenced in a study of vaccination effects on CD4 cells after COVID-19 (dated by TCRdb to between 2022 and 2023). These TCRs are of unknown antigen specificity. Library method: the immunoSEQ multiplex PCR assay. Here the immuneACCESS table is served through TCRdb, limited to in-frame sequences with V and J called. Missing clones are a known gap in these copies; in checked studies unresolved V genes cover under half, and the rest lacks a known reason. In all, the sample holds about 28,000 clones, and 70% to 75% of those were seen once. The ten largest clonotypes hold 9% of the sample. In the ViraFEST assay, PBMC were stimulated with viral peptide pools, and antigen-specific CD4+ T cell clonotypes were then identified by expansion using TCR sequencing. After roughly 11 days of culture, CD4+ T cells were isolated with the EasySep CD4+ T cell isolation kit. Two doses of either the BNT162b2 or the mRNA-1273 mRNA SARS-CoV-2 vaccine were administered to participants.

The material was CD4+ T cells from PBMCs cultured with HCoV-NL63 spike peptides, obtained after COVID-19 vaccination. The meaning of the sample's cell subset or site label: HCoV-NL63 spike overlapping peptide pool stimulation. The receptors come from a human donor who received a COVID-19 vaccine.

The sample holds a few counts of this clone. The rearrangement joins TRBV18 to TRBJ2-2; D perhaps matches TRBD2 (5 bases). CDR3 length: 16 residues. V was pared by 1 base and J by 0 bases, with 9 bases between. Germline CDR1 and CDR2: KGHSH and LQKENI. Here the CDR3 DNA reads TGTGCCAGCTCACCACAGGAGGCCGCGAACACCGGGGAGCTGTTTTTT. Its translation: CASSPQEAANTGELFF. The full variable domain, in which reference TRBV18 and TRBJ2-2 provide the parts outside the CDR3, is NAGVMQNPRHLVRRRGQEARLRCSPMKGHSHVYWYRQLPEEGLKFMVYLQKENIIDESGMPKERFSAEFPKEGPSILRIQQVVRGDSAAYFCASSPQEAANTGELFFGEGSRLTVL.

In nucleotides, the CDR3 is TGCGCCAGCAGCTTGCAAGGAAGTCAGGCTGAAGCTTTCTTT. Residues: CASSLQGSQAEAFF. This chain links TRBV5-1 with TRBJ1-1, with D unresolved. The CDR3 spans 14 residues. The germline gives CDR1 SGHRS, CDR2 YFSETQ. Trimming removed 1 base at V and 6 bases at J, with 13 bases between. Looking up the rest from reference TRBV5-1 and TRBJ1-1 gives the full variable domain: KAGVTQTPRYLIKTRGQQVTLSCSPISGHRSVSWYQQTPGQGLQFLFEYFSETQRNKGNFPGRFSGRQFSNSRSEMNVSTLELGDSALYLCASSLQGSQAEAFFGQGTRLTVV.

The chain couples TRBV7-9 to TRBJ2-3; no firm D call. The CDR3 consists of 14 residues. V was trimmed by 1 base and J by 0 bases, leaving 5 bases between them. Per the germline V gene, CDR1 is SEHNR and CDR2 is FQNEAQ (reference sequence). CDR3 sequence: CASSLELSTDTQYF. The CDR3 DNA follows: TGTGCCAGCAGCTTAGAGCTGAGCACAGATACGCAGTATTTT.

This clone came up once. For the CDR3, the DNA is TGTGCCAGCAGCTTAGGAGTGGGCTATGGCTACACCTTC. Its translation is CASSLGVGYGYTF. The chain has TRBV7-9 and TRBJ1-2; D not certain. V lost 1 base and J 4 bases, leaving 7 bases between the germline ends. CDR1 SEHNR and CDR2 FQNEAQ come from the germline V gene (reference sequence). The CDR3 covers 13 residues. Filled out from reference TRBV7-9 and TRBJ1-2, the complete variable domain reads DTGVSQNPRHKITKRGQNVTFRCDPISEHNRLYWYRQTLGQGPEFLTYFQNEAQLEKSRLLSDRFSAERPKGSFSTLEIQRTEQGDSAMYLCASSLGVGYGYTFGSGTRLTVV.

The chain is built from TRBV19 and TRBJ2-5, with D unresolved. CDR1 and CDR2 (germline): LNHDA, SQIVND (reference sequence). The CDR3 extends over 13 amino acids. V was clipped by 6 bases and J by 1 base, with 9 bases between them. The CDR3 here is CASSRTRQETQYF. Written as DNA, the CDR3 is TGTGCCAGTAGCCGGACGCGCCAAGAGACCCAGTACTTC.

J is TRBJ2-3 and V is TRBV12-5, with no clear D. This CDR3 has 19 amino acids. Germline values: CDR1 LGHNT, CDR2 FRNRAP. Trimming shortened V by 2 bases and J by 0 bases, and 21 bases separated the two germline ends. The CDR3 DNA is TGTGCTAGTGGTTTGAGTCTGGTGGACGCAGAAGTGAGCACAGATACGCAGTATTTT. Encoded protein: CASGLSLVDAEVSTDTQYF.